These T cell receptor beta chains were read from a single sample in a study of neurological immune-mediated disorders. TCRdb processed the 5' RACE reads anew with MiXCR; each CDR3 protein has one entry. The repertoire holds around 100,000 distinct CDR3 sequences, 11% seen once, with around 3.1% in the top ten. The source material was PBMCs. The source is a female donor with HTLV-1-associated myelopathy (HAM/TSP). CDR3s include the opening cysteine and the closing phenylalanine or tryptophan. The order of the fields is D gene, J gene, V gene, clone size, CDR3 DNA, CDR3 protein. D genes are given only for firm matches. Rows give clone size only sometimes, using once, few, many, or a class for an expanded clone.

NA TRBJ2-7 TRBV18 few TGTGCCAGCTCACCATTCCCCCTTTCCTGGGGGGGCGCACTCAACGAGCAGTACTTC CASSPFPLSWGGALNEQYF
NA TRBJ2-3 TRBV5-6 many TGTGCCAGCAGCTTGGCGGCGGATTCAGATACGCAGTATTTT CASSLAADSDTQYF
NA TRBJ2-4 TRBV20-1 NA TGCAGTGCCAGCCCGGTAGGGGCCCAAAACATTCAGTACTTC CSASPVGAQNIQYF
NA TRBJ2-1 TRBV7-2 many TGTGCCAGCAGCCCCGCCGGGCGGGGGCACAATGAGCAGTTCTTC CASSPAGRGHNEQFF
NA TRBJ2-7 TRBV5-1 many TGCGCCAGTAAATCCGGGCAGGGCGGTAGGGCCTACGAGCAGTACTTC CASKSGQGGRAYEQYF
NA TRBJ2-1 TRBV5-1 NA TGTGCCAGCAGCTTTGGCGTGGGGGCCTTAGGAGAGCAGTTCTTC CASSFGVGALGEQFF
NA TRBJ1-6 TRBV6-5 many TGTGCCAGCAGGAAAAGGGGCTCCTATAATTCACCCCTCCACTTT CASRKRGSYNSPLHF
NA TRBJ2-7 TRBV5-1 many TGCGCCAGCAGCCCCCCAGAGAGCTCCTACGAGCAGTACTTC CASSPPESSYEQYF
TRBD1 TRBJ1-1 TRBV5-1 many TGCGCCAGCAGCTCGAAGACAGGGCGGGCGGCCACTGAAGCTTTCTTT CASSSKTGRAATEAFF
NA TRBJ2-1 TRBV5-8 few TGTGCCAGCAGCGTCCGGAGGTGGGTGGGGGGGCAGGATGAGCAGTTCTTC CASSVRRWVGGQDEQFF
NA TRBJ1-5 TRBV5-1 many TGCGCCAGCAGCACTGGCGCGGGGCAGGGCCAGCCCCAGCATTTT CASSTGAGQGQPQHF
NA TRBJ2-1 TRBV11-2 many TGTGCCAGCAGCTTAGATCGTAGCGTGGATGAGCAGTTCTTC CASSLDRSVDEQFF
NA TRBJ2-2 TRBV5-1 many TGCGCCAGCAGCTTGATCAGAAGCGCCGGGGAGCTGTTTTTT CASSLIRSAGELFF
TRBD1 TRBJ2-1 TRBV11-2 NA TGTGCCAGCAGCTTAGAAGGACAGGGCTCGTTCTTC CASSLEGQGSFF
NA TRBJ2-5 TRBV7-2 many TGTGCCAGCAGCTTAGAACACTACCAAGAGACCCAGTACTTC CASSLEHYQETQYF
TRBD1 TRBJ2-7 TRBV12-3/TRBV12-4 many TGTGCCAGCAGTTTGGGTGGACAGGGGACCCACGAGCAGTACTTC CASSLGGQGTHEQYF
TRBD2 TRBJ2-1 TRBV4-1 NA TGCGCCAGCAGCCAAGATGGACGGGGGGGCCACAATGAGCAGTTCTTC CASSQDGRGGHNEQFF
NA TRBJ2-6 TRBV5-5 many TGTGCCAGCAGCTTGGTCGTTTTGGTCTTCGGTGGGGCCAACGTCCTGACTTTC CASSLVVLVFGGANVLTF
TRBD1 TRBJ2-7 TRBV28 few TGTGCCAGCAGTTTCTTACAGGGGCCGCGGTACTTC CASSFLQGPRYF
NA TRBJ2-2 TRBV5-1 few TGCGCCAGCAGCTTGGAAGGGGAGGCCGGGGAGCTGTTTTTT CASSLEGEAGELFF
NA TRBJ2-2 TRBV9 many TGTGCCAGCAGCGTAGGTGCAGCGAACACCGGGGAGCTGTTTTTT CASSVGAANTGELFF
NA TRBJ2-7 TRBV5-1 many TGCGCCAGCAGTTCGTCCGGGTCATTAACCTACGAGCAGTACTTC CASSSSGSLTYEQYF
NA TRBJ1-6 TRBV7-2 many TGTGCCAGCAGCTCCGGGACGGTGAATAATTCACCCCTCCACTTT CASSSGTVNNSPLHF
NA TRBJ1-5 TRBV5-1 many TGCGCCAGCAGCCATCAGGGATATAGCAATCAGCCCCAGCATTTT CASSHQGYSNQPQHF
NA TRBJ2-1 TRBV20-1 many TGCAGTGCAACCGGGGCCCACCACAAATACAATGAGCAGTTCTTC CSATGAHHKYNEQFF
NA TRBJ1-3 TRBV7-9 many TGTGCCACAGTTTTGACGGATTCGCTCTCTGGAAACACCATATATTTT CATVLTDSLSGNTIYF
TRBD2 TRBJ2-5 TRBV9 NA TGTGCCAGCAGCGTAGGTAATCCTACGTGGGGGGGAGAGACCCAGTACTTC CASSVGNPTWGGETQYF
NA TRBJ1-1 TRBV5-1 many TGCGCCAGCAGCTTGAATTTACGCGGGGCAGGCACTGAAGCTTTCTTT CASSLNLRGAGTEAFF
NA TRBJ1-5 TRBV20-1 few TGCAGTGTTGGGGGTGGCGGGGCCCAGCATTTT CSVGGGGAQHF
NA TRBJ1-5 TRBV5-1 many TGCGCCAGCAGCGAGGACACAAATCAGCCCCAGCATTTT CASSEDTNQPQHF
NA TRBJ1-1 TRBV5-6 many TGTGCCAGCAGCTTGAATTATTTGGCCACTGAAGCTTTCTTT CASSLNYLATEAFF
NA TRBJ1-1 TRBV27 many TGTGCCAGCAGTTTAATGGGGGGGAACACTGAAGCTTTCTTT CASSLMGGNTEAFF
NA TRBJ2-2 TRBV4-1 many TGCGCCAGCAGCCGCCAAGACGGACCGAACACCGGGGAGCTGTTTTTT CASSRQDGPNTGELFF
NA TRBJ2-1 TRBV7-3 many TGTGCCAGCAGCTTCTCGGGGGGACAACAGTTCTTC CASSFSGGQQFF
TRBD1 TRBJ2-1 TRBV14 few TGTGCCAGCAGCCTCCGGGACAGGGGCAATGAGCAGTTCTTC CASSLRDRGNEQFF
NA TRBJ2-7 TRBV6-1 many TGTGCCAGCAGTGAAACCCCGGGGGACCACGAGCAGTACTTC CASSETPGDHEQYF
NA TRBJ2-7 TRBV5-4 NA TGTGCCAGCAGCTCTGGCGGGTACTACGAGCAGTACTTC CASSSGGYYEQYF
NA TRBJ2-7 TRBV12-3/TRBV12-4 many TGTGCCAGCAGTTTGACAGGGAGGTCCTACGAGCAGTACTTC CASSLTGRSYEQYF
NA TRBJ2-7 TRBV5-1 many TGCGCCAGCAGCTCAACGACGTATACGAGGGGTTCCTCCTACGAGCAGTACTTC CASSSTTYTRGSSYEQYF
NA TRBJ2-7 TRBV2 few TGTGCCAGCAGTGATTTACTTCCCGGCCGGTTGGCGGGCTACGAGCAGTACTTC CASSDLLPGRLAGYEQYF
TRBD1 TRBJ2-1 TRBV9 many TGTGCCAGCAGCGTAGTTGGGACAGGGTACAATGAGCAGTTCTTC CASSVVGTGYNEQFF
NA TRBJ2-5 TRBV5-1 many TGCGCCAGCAGCTTGCAGGGCCGGGAAGAGACCCAGTACTTC CASSLQGREETQYF
TRBD1 TRBJ2-2 TRBV20-1 many TGCAGTGCTAGAGAGACAGGGTCCGGGGAGCTGTTTTTT CSARETGSGELFF
TRBD1 TRBJ1-5 TRBV28 many TGTGCCAGCATCCCGGGGGCAGGGGGGAATAGCAATCAGCCCCAGCATTTT CASIPGAGGNSNQPQHF
NA TRBJ2-4 TRBV12-3/TRBV12-4 many TGTGCCAGCAGTTCATCCCGGGGGGCCAAAAACATTCAGTACTTC CASSSSRGAKNIQYF
NA TRBJ2-2 TRBV24-1 many TGTGCCACCAGTGAAACTAGACCATTAACCGGGGAGCTGTTTTTT CATSETRPLTGELFF